The 14 T cell receptor beta chains below were found in one sample sequenced in a study of CD8+ T cells in alopecia areata. Treatment here: oral pan-JAK inhibitor, 5-10 mg twice daily. It was from alopecia areata patients that lesional scalp punch biopsies and peripheral blood were collected. In each case, RNA was isolated and then reverse transcribed into cDNA as the sequencing template. Clones were read by immunoSEQ multiplex PCR, and TCRdb kept only the in-frame ones, dropping some. The profile covers 3,500 to 5,500 clones, with around three fifths appearing a single time and roughly 10% taken by the ten largest. Sequenced material: skin, taken at approximately week 36, from a patient treated with tofacitinib. These receptors were obtained from a human donor with alopecia areata.

Concerning this clone: Other DNA variants within this sample encode the same CDR3. The chain uses TRBV19 and TRBJ1-5; TRBD1 matches at 9 bases. The CDR3 runs 15 residues. Germline V gene sequence: CDR1 LNHDA, CDR2 SQIVND (reference sequence). Losses at the gene ends were 6 bases for V and 2 bases for J; bases not matched to a gene: 5. This chain's CDR3 is CASSDTGGGNQPQHF. The CDR3 bases are TGTGCCAGTAGCGATACAGGGGGCGGCAATCAGCCCCAGCATTTT.

This chain connects TRBV9 to TRBJ2-1, with D perhaps matching TRBD2 (5 bases). There are 13 residues in the CDR3. Germline V gene lookup returns CDR1 SGDLS and CDR2 YYNGEE. Trimming cost V 0 bases and J 9 bases, with 10 bases left between them. As DNA, the CDR3 is TGTGCCAGCAGCGTAGCTCAGACTACTGAGCAGTTCTTC. The encoded protein is CASSVAQTTEQFF. The whole variable domain, remainder taken from reference TRBV9 and TRBJ2-1, is DSGVTQTPKHLITATGQRVTLRCSPRSGDLSVYWYQQSLDQGLQFLIQYYNGEERAKGNILERFSAQQFPDLHSELNLSSLELGDSALYFCASSVAQTTEQFFGPGTRLTVL.

This clone was seen a few times. This rearrangement joins TRBV4-1 to TRBJ2-1, with D hard to call. The CDR3 extends over 16 amino acids. Germline CDR1 and CDR2: MGHRA and YSYEKL. The V gene lost 1 base and the J gene lost 0 bases, with 10 bases spanning the gap. CDR3 residues: CASSQVNIISYNEQFF. The DNA for the CDR3 is TGCGCCAGCAGCCAAGTGAACATAATCTCCTACAATGAGCAGTTCTTC.

The chain employs TRBV2 and TRBJ2-5, with 9 bases lining up with TRBD1. This CDR3 is built from 15 residues. CDR1 and CDR2 from the germline V gene are SNHLY and FYNNEI. Trimming removed 6 bases from V and 2 bases from J; junction bases left unmatched: 7. The CDR3 loop reads CASRGRDRGQETQYF. The CDR3 nucleotides read TGTGCCAGCAGGGGACGTGACAGGGGGCAAGAGACCCAGTACTTC.

The chain is built from TRBV5-1 and TRBJ2-3; D is possibly TRBD2 (5 bases). V was clipped by 4 bases and J by 2 bases, with 17 bases between them. The germline V gene encodes CDR1 SGHRS and CDR2 YFSETQ. This CDR3 has 16 amino acids. The chain's CDR3 is CASSLPGHGITDTQYF. The CDR3 DNA reads TGCGCCAGCAGCCTCCCCGGGCACGGGATCACAGATACGCAGTATTTT.

This chain links TRBV6-5 with TRBJ2-7; tentative D call: TRBD1 (6 bases). From germline, CDR1 is MNHEY and CDR2 SVGAGI. There are 14 residues in the CDR3. The V end lost 4 bases, the J end lost 7 bases, and 17 bases lay between the germline ends. The CDR3 loop is CASSSQGLTREQYF. CDR3 coding DNA: TGTGCCAGCAGTTCCCAGGGGCTTACGAGGGAGCAGTACTTC.

The rearrangement links TRBV28 to TRBJ1-1, with D perhaps TRBD1 (5 bases). V was cut by 6 bases and J by 2 bases, with 16 bases left in between. Germline lookup yields CDR1 MDHEN and CDR2 SYDVKM. There are 15 residues in the CDR3. CDR3 coding DNA: TGTGCCAGCAGCGCGAGGGGCCGGGGAAACACTGAAGCTTTCTTT. This sequence encodes CASSARGRGNTEAFF.

This clone was seen a handful of times. This chain connects TRBV4-1 to TRBJ2-4, with 8 nucleotides matching TRBD2. CDR1 is MGHRA and CDR2 is YSYEKL in the germline V gene. Trimming took 0 bases from V and 9 from J; bases not matched to a gene: 16. This CDR3 is 18 amino acids long. The CDR3 DNA sequence: TGCGCCAGCAGCCAAGATAGGGTCGGGAGGGCCGGTTCGTCCATTCAGTACTTC. It encodes CASSQDRVGRAGSSIQYF.

A remark on this clone: A read error may produce the germline difference seen at one junction end. The V gene is TRBV7-9, the J gene TRBJ2-5; 8 nucleotides align to TRBD1. Germline-derived CDR1 and CDR2 are SEHNR and FQNEAQ (reference sequence). This CDR3 is 17 amino acids long. The CDR3: CASSHDRGRGIQETQHF. CDR3 in DNA: TGTGCCAGCAGCCACGACAGGGGCAGAGGGATCCAAGAGACCCAGCACTTC.

V is TRBV5-1 and J is TRBJ2-5, with 9 bases aligning to TRBD2. V dropped 1 base and J dropped 1; count of bases not matched to a gene: 5. The CDR3 loop spans 16 amino acids. Germline-derived CDR1 and CDR2 are SGHRS and YFSETQ. The chain's CDR3 is CASSLKTSGSQETQYF. The CDR3 region has the DNA TGCGCCAGCAGCTTGAAGACTAGCGGAAGCCAAGAGACCCAGTACTTC.

The chain combines TRBV28 with TRBJ1-1; D is uncertain. CDR3 length: 13 residues. Per germline, CDR1 MDHEN and CDR2 SYDVKM. Trimming cost V 5 bases and J 1 base, with 8 bases left between them. The CDR3 is CASSPPTNTEAFF. CDR3 nucleotides: TGTGCCAGCAGTCCCCCCACGAACACTGAAGCTTTCTTT.

This chain joins TRBV6-1 and TRBJ2-7; TRBD1 agrees at 11 bases. Germline-derived CDR1 and CDR2 are MNHNS and SASEGT. The CDR3 runs 15 residues. The ends lost 6 bases at V and 2 bases at J; junction bases unmatched: 6. The CDR3 here is CASRRGQGDPYEQYF. CDR3 DNA: TGTGCCAGCAGGAGGGGACAGGGGGACCCCTACGAGCAGTACTTC.

The V call is TRBV2, the J call TRBJ2-1; no definite D call. The CDR3 is 12 amino acids. Trimming left V 8 bases short and J 5 bases short, with 10 bases between. From germline, CDR1 is SNHLY and CDR2 FYNNEI. The CDR3 loop is CASRQANNEQFF. The CDR3 bases are TGTGCCAGCCGGCAGGCCAACAATGAGCAGTTCTTC.

The V gene is TRBV29-1, the J gene TRBJ2-7; D is unclear. V was pared by 3 bases and J by 6 bases, with 9 bases between. The CDR3 covers 11 residues. Germline values: CDR1 SQVTM, CDR2 ANQGSEA. CDR3 bases: TGCAGCGTTGATAAGGGTACCGAGCAGTACTTC. Translated: CSVDKGTEQYF.